Below, one T cell receptor beta chain is given with its context. The target antigen is unknown. Isolated RNA was reverse transcribed in full, so expressed TCRB transcripts were sequenced. The average output of naive, central memory and regulatory T cell samples was 3 million to 4 million reads. Some clones are missing from TCRdb's copy, which holds only in-frame ones; the method was immunoSEQ multiplex PCR. The profile shows around 340,000 clones, 20% of them singletons. One heparinised blood draw averaging approximately 0.11 L was given by each donor. These data belong to a study of beta chain features in type 1 diabetes. Study results and limitations: For Type 1 diabetes patients, all four CD4+ subsets carried TCRB CDR3s that were moderately but significantly shorter.

The origin of this receptor is a woman younger than 35 in good health. The source material was naive CD4+ T cells from blood.

The CDR3, as DNA: TGCGCCAGCAGCCAAGATTTCATAGCCAAAAACATTCAGTACTTC. Encoded protein: CASSQDFIAKNIQYF. The chain links TRBV4-3 to TRBJ2-4; D call uncertain. The CDR3 runs 15 residues. Germline CDR1 is LGHNA and CDR2 is YSLEER. Between the trimmed V and J ends, which lost 0 bases and 0 bases, there was a span of 6 bases.